These 11 T cell receptor beta chains came from one sample sequenced in a study of early T cells in non-severe SARS-CoV-2 infection. TCRdb re-analysed the 5' RACE reads in MiXCR, keeping a single row per CDR3 protein. The sample contains 60,000 or so distinct CDR3 sequences, over 9.5% of which appear only once. The sample taken for sequencing was whole blood. The receptors were sampled from an adult who was a healthcare worker with PCR-confirmed SARS-CoV-2 infection or an uninfected control (not recorded which).

Ten or more counts support this clonotype. The chain couples TRBV7-2 to TRBJ1-1; 9 bases align to TRBD1. This CDR3 is built from 18 residues. The trim removed 1 base at V and 1 base at J, leaving 10 bases unmatched. Germline CDR1 and CDR2: SGHTA and FQGNSA. CDR3 DNA sequence: TGTGCCAGCAGCTTAGTGGTGGGAGACAGGGGGTGGAACACTGAAGCTTTCTTT. It codes for CASSLVVGDRGWNTEAFF.

This clonotype was counted many times. The chain is built from TRBV10-3 and TRBJ2-7; 8 nucleotides match TRBD1. Germline V gene data show CDR1 as ENHRY and CDR2 as SYGVKD. The CDR3 contains 13 residues. Losses at the gene ends were 4 bases for V and 5 bases for J; bases not matched to a gene: 4. CDR3 in DNA: TGTGCCATCAGTGGGGGACAGGTGGACGAGCAGTACTTC. Protein: CAISGGQVDEQYF.

This rearrangement joins TRBV5-1 to TRBJ2-1; 8 nucleotides match TRBD1. Per the germline V gene, CDR1 is SGHRS and CDR2 is YFSETQ. With V trimmed by 3 bases and J by 0 bases, 2 bases remained unmatched. The CDR3 is 15 amino acids. This CDR3 is CASSSGGSSYNEQFF. The CDR3 nucleotides are TGCGCCAGCAGCTCAGGGGGCAGCTCCTACAATGAGCAGTTCTTC.

The table lists this clonotype with many counts. This chain connects TRBV12-3 or TRBV12-4 to TRBJ1-6; no firm D call. The V and J ends lost 5 bases and 5 bases respectively, with 7 bases between them. CDR3 length equals 13 residues. The chain's CDR3 is CASSMTDNSPLHF. The CDR3 DNA reads TGTGCCAGCAGTATGACCGATAATTCACCCCTCCACTTT.

Many counts were recorded for this clonotype. The chain joins TRBV20-1 to TRBJ1-5; possibly TRBD1 for D (5 bases). Per the germline V gene, CDR1 is DFQATT and CDR2 is SNEGSKA (reference sequence). Trimming shortened V by 6 bases and J by 3 bases, and 12 bases separated the two germline ends. This CDR3 contains 13 residues. This CDR3 reads CSATTDPNQPQHF. CDR3 DNA sequence: TGCAGTGCGACGACAGACCCCAATCAGCCCCAGCATTTT.

This clonotype was seen ten or more times. The J gene is TRBJ2-7, the V gene TRBV27; the match to TRBD2 covers 10 bases. Germline V lookup: CDR1 MNHEY, CDR2 SMNVEV (reference sequence). There are 16 residues in the CDR3. V was clipped by 0 bases and J by 5 bases; unmatched bases: 7. This CDR3 is CASSLSLASGRHEQYF. DNA for the CDR3: TGTGCCAGCAGTTTATCTTTGGCTAGCGGGAGACACGAGCAGTACTTC.

This clonotype was counted at least ten times. The rearrangement joins TRBV7-8 to TRBJ2-7; D might be TRBD1 (5 bases). The CDR3 spans 16 residues. V was shortened by 3 bases and J by 2 bases, with 17 bases between the two germline ends. Germline CDR1 and CDR2: SGHVS and FQNEAQ. The CDR3 region has the DNA TGTGCCAGCAGCTTCTATCTGGGCGACAGCACCTACGAGCAGTACTTC. It specifies CASSFYLGDSTYEQYF.

In its sample, this clonotype was seen a few times. The V call is TRBV6-2 or TRBV6-3, the J call TRBJ2-5; 7 bases are a match to TRBD1. Germline trimming cut 10 bases from V and 7 bases from J; bases unmatched to any gene: 9. The CDR3 is 12 residues long. Germline CDR1 and CDR2: MNHEY and SVGEGT. The CDR3 DNA is TGTGCCATCTCGACAGGGCTGGGGACCCAGTACTTC. Amino acid sequence: CAISTGLGTQYF.

This clonotype appeared many times. This CDR3 is CASSLGVAELYNEQFF. The CDR3 nucleotides are TGTGCCAGCAGTTTAGGGGTAGCGGAGCTCTACAATGAGCAGTTCTTC. This chain connects TRBV12-3 or TRBV12-4 to TRBJ2-1; tentatively, D is TRBD2 (6 bases). Deletions cut 1 base from V and 3 bases from J, with 13 bases between. The CDR3 consists of 16 residues.

There are a few counts of this clonotype. The chain employs TRBV12-3 or TRBV12-4 and TRBJ2-1; 9 bases map to TRBD1. Trimming took 3 bases from V and 8 from J; bases not matched to a gene: 5. The CDR3 runs 14 residues. The chain's CDR3 is CASSLGQGFDEQFF. CDR3 DNA sequence: TGTGCCAGCAGTTTGGGACAGGGTTTCGATGAGCAGTTCTTC.

V and J are TRBV11-2 and TRBJ2-5, with 8 bases lining up with TRBD2. V shed 2 bases, J shed 5 bases, and the junction held 7 bases outside the gene matches. This CDR3 region has 15 residues. Germline CDR1 SGHAT, CDR2 FQNNGV. The CDR3: CASSLNGPGGETQYF. CDR3 sequence (DNA): TGTGCCAGCAGCTTAAACGGTCCGGGAGGGGAGACCCAGTACTTC.